Each of the 32 T cell receptor beta chains below was sequenced from the same sample in a study of shared clonotypes between healthy human individuals. The data were produced by immunoSEQ multiplex PCR, yet TCRdb's version contains in-frame clones alone and is incomplete. The data show 1,500,000 or so clones, 98% seen once. The sample comprised naive CD4+ T cells sorted from blood. Sample subset: CD45RA+ positively selected. All receptors come from a man aged 30-40 years in good health.

The rearrangement links TRBV5-1 to TRBJ1-4; D not resolved. Trimming cost V 4 bases and J 7 bases, with 20 bases left between them. The germline V gene encodes CDR1 SGHRS and CDR2 YFSETQ. This CDR3 has 16 amino acids. In nucleotides, the CDR3 is TGCGCCAGCAGCCGAGGGAGGGATCTGAATGGTGAAAAACTGTTTTTT. It yields the protein CASSRGRDLNGEKLFF.

This chain uses TRBV4-1 with TRBJ2-2; D ambiguous. Trimming removed 1 base from V and 2 bases from J, with 11 bases in between. This CDR3 has 16 residues. Germline CDR1 is MGHRA and CDR2 is YSYEKL. The CDR3 DNA reads as TGCGCCAGCAGCCAAGGCGTCGGACCCAACACCGGGGAGCTGTTTTTT. The encoded protein is CASSQGVGPNTGELFF.

The chain employs TRBV11-2 and TRBJ2-7, with D unresolved. V was pared by 1 base and J by 4 bases, with 26 bases between. The germline V gene has CDR1 SGHAT and CDR2 FQNNGV. CDR3 length: 19 residues. The CDR3 is CASSLAAVPSFGSLYEQYF. Here the CDR3 DNA reads TGTGCCAGCAGCTTAGCCGCCGTCCCCTCCTTTGGATCCCTTTACGAGCAGTACTTC. Looking up the rest from reference TRBV11-2 and TRBJ2-7 gives the full variable domain: EAGVAQSPRYKIIEKRQSVAFWCNPISGHATLYWYQQILGQGPKLLIQFQNNGVVDDSQLPKDRFSAERLKGVDSTLKIQPAKLEDSAVYLCASSLAAVPSFGSLYEQYFGPGTRLTVT.

The chain couples TRBV6-1 to TRBJ2-7, with D possibly matching TRBD1 (6 bases). Trimming pared 5 bases from V and 1 base from J, leaving 12 bases between. This CDR3 comprises 14 residues. The V gene's germline CDR1 is MNHNS and CDR2 SASEGT. The CDR3 loop reads CASSIDRTSYEQYF. The CDR3 region has the DNA TGTGCCAGCAGTATCGACAGGACTTCCTACGAGCAGTACTTC.

The chain has TRBV5-1 and TRBJ2-7; 9 bases map to TRBD1. This CDR3 has 15 residues. Trimming took 0 bases from V and 5 from J; bases not matched to a gene: 6. The germline gives CDR1 SGHRS, CDR2 YFSETQ. CDR3 sequence reads: CASSLVGQGSNEQYF. For the CDR3, the DNA is TGCGCCAGCAGCTTGGTTGGACAGGGGTCGAACGAGCAGTACTTC.

V is TRBV19 and J is TRBJ2-1; D might be TRBD1 (6 bases). Trimming took 5 bases from V and 2 from J, leaving 7 bases between them. This CDR3 region has 13 residues. Germline CDR1 LNHDA, CDR2 SQIVND (reference sequence). Here the CDR3 reads CASSGDTYNEQFF. The CDR3 DNA follows: TGTGCCAGTAGTGGGGACACCTACAATGAGCAGTTCTTC. The variable domain in full, completed from reference TRBV19 and TRBJ2-1, reads DGGITQSPKYLFRKEGQNVTLSCEQNLNHDAMYWYRQDPGQGLRLIYYSQIVNDFQKGDIAEGYSVSREKKESFPLTVTSAQKNPTAFYLCASSGDTYNEQFFGPGTRLTVL.

The V gene is TRBV29-1, the J gene TRBJ2-3, with a weak D call TRBD1 (5 bases). V was trimmed by 6 bases and J by 2 bases, leaving 15 bases between them. CDR1 and CDR2 (germline): SQVTM, ANQGSEA. The CDR3 runs to 14 residues. CDR3 in amino acids: CSVGRVGNTDTQYF. Here the CDR3 DNA reads TGCAGCGTGGGGCGAGTGGGGAACACAGATACGCAGTATTTT.

The V gene is TRBV11-3, the J gene TRBJ2-2; TRBD1 aligns across 9 bases. Germline loops: CDR1 SGHNT, CDR2 YENEEA. Trimming at V came to 5 bases and at J to 5 bases, leaving 6 bases not matched to a gene. The CDR3 loop spans 15 amino acids. The CDR3 region has the DNA TGTGCCAGCAGCCTGGACAGGGGATCAACCGGGGAGCTGTTTTTT. Its translation is CASSLDRGSTGELFF. The full variable domain, in which reference TRBV11-3 and TRBJ2-2 provide the parts outside the CDR3, is EAGVVQSPRYKIIEKKQPVAFWCNPISGHNTLYWYLQNLGQGPELLIRYENEEAVDDSQLPKDRFSAERLKGVDSTLKIQPAELGDSAVYLCASSLDRGSTGELFFGEGSRLTVL.

The chain is built from TRBV6-4 and TRBJ1-2, with D possibly being TRBD1 (6 bases). CDR1 and CDR2 (germline): MRHNA, SNTAGT. V dropped 0 bases and J dropped 13 bases, with 18 bases sitting between them. CDR3 length: 14 amino acids. The CDR3 is CASSDSPFDRPRTF. DNA for the CDR3: TGTGCCAGCAGTGACTCCCCATTCGACAGGCCCCGCACCTTC.

The chain couples TRBV10-3 to TRBJ2-7; unclear D gene. This CDR3 has 16 residues. With 4 bases removed from V and 4 bases from J, the gap between germline ends came to 20 bases. Per the germline V gene, CDR1 is ENHRY and CDR2 is SYGVKD. The CDR3 nucleotides are TGTGCCATCAGTGGGCCCACATCTCTAGGTTCGTACGAGCAGTACTTC. This sequence encodes CAISGPTSLGSYEQYF.

A word on this clone: Germline and junction disagree at one end, which may indicate a read error. The rearrangement joins TRBV5-5 to TRBJ1-2; D is possibly TRBD1 (5 bases). Germline lookup yields CDR1 SGHKS and CDR2 YYEKEE (reference sequence). The CDR3 runs to 12 residues. The CDR3 coding sequence is TGTGCCAGCAGCTCTAGCCTAGAGGAGCAGGGTTTC. Protein: CASSSSLEEQGF.

The chain recombines TRBV5-1 with TRBJ2-2, with 8 bases lining up with TRBD2. The CDR3 has 15 residues. Trimming at V came to 4 bases and at J to 5 bases, leaving 7 bases not matched to a gene. Germline V gene sequence: CDR1 SGHRS, CDR2 YFSETQ. The CDR3 spells CASSLGAGATGELFF. As DNA, the CDR3 is TGCGCCAGCAGCCTAGGAGCGGGAGCGACCGGGGAGCTGTTTTTT.

Notes on this clone: The sample contains more than one DNA sequence encoding this CDR3. DNA of the CDR3: TGTGCCAGCAGCGTAGGGCCAAGCAATCAGCCCCAGCATTTT. This gives the protein CASSVGPSNQPQHF. J is TRBJ1-5 and V is TRBV9; D is unclear. The V end lost 0 bases, the J end lost 1 base, and 5 bases lay between the germline ends. The germline V gene encodes CDR1 SGDLS and CDR2 YYNGEE. The CDR3 runs 14 residues.

This rearrangement joins TRBV9 to TRBJ2-3, with 10 positions matching TRBD2. Germline lookup yields CDR1 SGDLS and CDR2 YYNGEE. V was clipped by 8 bases and J by 3 bases; unmatched bases: 12. The CDR3 runs 16 residues. DNA for the CDR3: TGTGCCAGTAGCTGGTATGCTAGCGGGAGTACAGATACGCAGTATTTT. Residues: CASSWYASGSTDTQYF.

This chain links TRBV19 with TRBJ2-7, with 10 bases that match TRBD1. CDR3 size: 16 residues. Losses at the gene ends were 5 bases for V and 5 bases for J; bases not matched to a gene: 12. Germline V gene data show CDR1 as LNHDA and CDR2 as SQIVND (reference sequence). Here the CDR3 reads CASSYLRGQGSNEQYF. CDR3 sequence (DNA): TGTGCCAGTAGTTACCTAAGGGGACAGGGGTCCAACGAGCAGTACTTC.

As concerns this clone: The same CDR3 is also encoded by other DNA sequences in this sample. V and J are TRBV9 and TRBJ2-2; 10 nucleotides match TRBD2. This CDR3 spans 15 amino acids. V lost 0 bases to trimming and J lost 4 bases; unmatched junction nucleotides: 0. From germline, CDR1 is SGDLS and CDR2 YYNGEE. This chain's CDR3 is CASSVASGGTGELFF. The CDR3 DNA follows: TGTGCCAGCAGCGTAGCTAGCGGGGGCACCGGGGAGCTGTTTTTT.

This clone was recorded once. The genes are TRBV18 and TRBJ2-7, with 9 bases identical to TRBD2. Germline V gene lookup returns CDR1 KGHSH and CDR2 LQKENI. V lost 6 bases and J lost 4; bases outside the gene matches: 22. This CDR3 is 19 amino acids long. CDR3 coding DNA: TGTGCCAGCTCCCCGATCAGGAAGAGGGCTAGCGGGATTATATACGAGCAGTACTTC. This translates into CASSPIRKRASGIIYEQYF.

Regarding this clone: The identical CDR3 is also encoded by other nucleotide sequences in the sample. The chain carries TRBV19 and TRBJ2-3; D gene ambiguous. This CDR3 region has 13 residues. V lost 3 bases, J lost 6 bases, and 10 bases lay in between. Germline V gene sequence: CDR1 LNHDA, CDR2 SQIVND (reference sequence). The CDR3 sequence is CASSIGGLDTQYF. As DNA, the CDR3 is TGTGCCAGTAGTATTGGTGGGTTGGATACGCAGTATTTT.

This clone was seen once. The chain couples TRBV27 to TRBJ2-7, with TRBD2 matching over 7 bases. The CDR3 length is 19 residues. Per germline, CDR1 MNHEY and CDR2 SMNVEV (reference sequence). With 1 base clipped from V and 2 bases from J, the junction kept 17 bases outside the gene matches. As DNA, the CDR3 is TGTGCCAGCAGTTTATACCCTGCGGGGGACGATAAAATAACCTACGAGCAGTACTTC. Translation: CASSLYPAGDDKITYEQYF.

The chain joins TRBV5-1 to TRBJ2-2; D possibly matches TRBD1 or TRBD2 (5 bases each). CDR1 SGHRS and CDR2 YFSETQ come from the germline V gene. The CDR3 totals 15 residues. V was pared by 4 bases and J by 2 bases, with 12 bases between. Here the CDR3 DNA reads TGCGCCAGCAGCATCCGGGACCCAAACACCGGGGAGCTGTTTTTT. Translation gives CASSIRDPNTGELFF.

V gene TRBV9 combines with J gene TRBJ2-2; 7 nucleotides agree with TRBD2. Germline V CDR1 and CDR2: SGDLS, YYNGEE. This CDR3 comprises 15 residues. Trimming cost V 7 bases and J 0 bases; bases outside gene matches: 6. Here the CDR3 reads CASGQLATNTGELFF. DNA for the CDR3: TGTGCCAGCGGTCAACTAGCGACGAACACCGGGGAGCTGTTTTTT.

The J gene is TRBJ1-2, the V gene TRBV29-1, with unresolved D. This CDR3 is 13 amino acids long. Germline loops: CDR1 SQVTM, CDR2 ANQGSEA. The V end was cut by 6 bases, the J end by 2 bases, with 13 bases between. The CDR3 DNA sequence: TGCAGCGTAGATAGGGATCCCAACTATGGCTACACCTTC. Residues: CSVDRDPNYGYTF.

Notes on this clone: The identical CDR3 is also encoded by other nucleotide sequences in the sample. The V gene is TRBV29-1, the J gene TRBJ2-7; D perhaps matches TRBD2 (5 bases). The germline gives CDR1 SQVTM, CDR2 ANQGSEA. This CDR3 is 12 amino acids long. Trimming took 4 bases from V and 0 from J, leaving 7 bases between them. CDR3 DNA sequence: TGCAGCGTTGGTGGGAGCTCCTACGAGCAGTACTTC. It yields the protein CSVGGSSYEQYF.

The rearrangement links TRBV11-2 to TRBJ2-7; D is unclear. The CDR3 has 14 residues. The V gene lost 3 bases and the J gene lost 3 bases, with 12 bases spanning the gap. Germline V CDR1 and CDR2: SGHAT, FQNNGV. As DNA, the CDR3 is TGTGCCAGCAGCTTTGTCGGGCGAAGCTACGAGCAGTACTTC. Its protein is CASSFVGRSYEQYF.

The chain is built from TRBV7-8 and TRBJ1-1; D uncertain. This CDR3 comprises 15 residues. The V gene lost 4 bases and the J gene lost 2 bases, with 14 bases spanning the gap. Germline CDR1 SGHVS, CDR2 FQNEAQ. DNA of the CDR3: TGTGCCAGCAGCTCTACCCCATTTGTCAACACTGAAGCTTTCTTT. It yields the protein CASSSTPFVNTEAFF.

V usage is TRBV30 and J usage is TRBJ2-3; 8 bases are shared with TRBD2. This CDR3 is built from 15 residues. The trim removed 5 bases at V and 4 bases at J, leaving 11 bases unmatched. Germline CDR1 and CDR2: GTSNPN and SVGIG (reference sequence). CDR3 loop: CAWGRSGSYSDTQYF. The CDR3 DNA reads as TGTGCCTGGGGTAGGAGCGGGAGTTATTCAGATACGCAGTATTTT.

The CDR3 spells CASSQTLYSNQPQHF. CDR3 bases: TGTGCCAGTAGTCAAACACTATATAGCAATCAGCCCCAGCATTTT. The V gene is TRBV19, the J gene TRBJ1-5; D unclear. Looked up from germline, CDR1 is LNHDA and CDR2 is SQIVND (reference sequence). V lost 5 bases and J 0 bases, leaving 11 bases between the germline ends. This CDR3 has 15 amino acids.

The V call is TRBV10-2, the J call TRBJ2-1; 14 bases are a match to TRBD2. This CDR3 is 18 amino acids long. The ends lost 0 bases at V and 8 bases at J; junction bases unmatched: 9. CDR1 WSHSY and CDR2 SAAADI come from the germline V gene. CDR3 amino acids: CASSESGLAGGVYDEQFF. Here the CDR3 DNA reads TGCGCCAGCAGTGAGTCCGGACTAGCGGGAGGCGTGTACGATGAGCAGTTCTTC.

This clone appeared a single time. This chain connects TRBV5-1 to TRBJ2-5; D unresolved. This CDR3 region has 16 residues. In germline, CDR1 is SGHRS, CDR2 YFSETQ. Trimming pared 0 bases from V and 2 bases from J, leaving 14 bases between. The CDR3 loop reads CASSLVSGTAQETQYF. The CDR3, as DNA: TGCGCCAGCAGCTTGGTCTCCGGTACCGCACAAGAGACCCAGTACTTC.

The chain couples TRBV27 to TRBJ2-7; D gene ambiguous. V was clipped by 0 bases and J by 1 base, with 7 bases between them. In germline, CDR1 is MNHEY, CDR2 SMNVEV (reference sequence). The CDR3 extends over 14 amino acids. The CDR3 loop is CASSLSRISYEQYF. The CDR3 DNA sequence: TGTGCCAGCAGTTTATCCCGGATATCCTACGAGCAGTACTTC.

The gene calls are TRBV25-1 and TRBJ2-7; 8 bases line up with TRBD1. This CDR3 contains 16 residues. V shed 3 bases, J shed 3 bases, and the junction held 10 bases outside the gene matches. The germline V gene has CDR1 MGHDK and CDR2 SYGVNS. CDR3 in DNA: TGTGCCAGCAGTGACACGAGGACCGGACAGGGCTACGAGCAGTACTTC. It is translated as CASSDTRTGQGYEQYF.

The chain is built from TRBV28 and TRBJ2-1, with 12 bases aligning to TRBD1. V shed 2 bases and J 9 bases; nucleotides not matched to a gene: 11. The CDR3 runs 17 residues. In germline, CDR1 is MDHEN, CDR2 SYDVKM. CDR3 residues: CASSLPSLGQGAGEQFF. CDR3 in DNA: TGTGCCAGCAGTTTACCCTCTCTGGGACAGGGGGCAGGTGAGCAGTTCTTC.